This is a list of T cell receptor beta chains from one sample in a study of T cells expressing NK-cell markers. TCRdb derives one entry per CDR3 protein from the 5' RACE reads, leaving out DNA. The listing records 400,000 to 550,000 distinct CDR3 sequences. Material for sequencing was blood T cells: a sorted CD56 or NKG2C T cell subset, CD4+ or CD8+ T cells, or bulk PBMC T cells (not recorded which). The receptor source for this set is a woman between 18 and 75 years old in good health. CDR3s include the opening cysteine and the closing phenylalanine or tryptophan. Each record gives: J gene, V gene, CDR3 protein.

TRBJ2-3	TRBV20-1	CSAPGRGLGVDTQYF
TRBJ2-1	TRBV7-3	CASSPGGRVSNEQFF
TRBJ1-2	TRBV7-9	CASSFGTVANYGYTF
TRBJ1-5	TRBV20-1	CSAPLPQGAHGNQPQHF
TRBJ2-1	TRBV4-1	CASSQRSAGVENEQFF
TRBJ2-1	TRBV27	CASSLVLGEGNEQFF
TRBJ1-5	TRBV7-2	CASSLRQGAFQPQHF
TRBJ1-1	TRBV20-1	CSARDFTEAFF
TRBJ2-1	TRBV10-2	CASSVQLAGAGYNEQFF
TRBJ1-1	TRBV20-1	CSAPHLDRGTEAFF
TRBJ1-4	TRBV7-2	CASSFLRSGGEKLFF
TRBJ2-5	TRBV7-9	CASSPGLQGETQYF